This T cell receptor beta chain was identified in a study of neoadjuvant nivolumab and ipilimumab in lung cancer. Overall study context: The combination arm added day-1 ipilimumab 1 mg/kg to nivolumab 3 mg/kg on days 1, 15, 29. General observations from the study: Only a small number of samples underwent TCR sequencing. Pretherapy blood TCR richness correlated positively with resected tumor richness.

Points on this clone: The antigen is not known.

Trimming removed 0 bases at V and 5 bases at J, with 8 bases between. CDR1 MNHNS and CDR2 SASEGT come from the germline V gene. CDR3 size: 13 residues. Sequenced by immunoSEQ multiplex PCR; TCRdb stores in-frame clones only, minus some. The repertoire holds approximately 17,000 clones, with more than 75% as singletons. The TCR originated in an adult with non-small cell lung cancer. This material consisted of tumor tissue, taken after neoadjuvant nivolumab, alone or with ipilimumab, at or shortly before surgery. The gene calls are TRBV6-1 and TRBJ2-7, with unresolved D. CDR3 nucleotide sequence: TGTGCCAGCAGTGAAGCCCTACCCCACGAGCAGTACTTC. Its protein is CASSEALPHEQYF.